A single sample gave rise to the 17 T cell receptor beta chains below, sequenced in a study of shared clonotypes between healthy human individuals (dated by TCRdb to about 2020). The method was the immunoSEQ multiplex PCR assay. In its TCRdb copy, this immuneACCESS table keeps in-frame sequences only and misses some clones. Where compared with another copy, unresolved V genes explain less than half of these, and the others have no known cause. The sample contains 2 million to 2.5 million clones, approximately 96% of them found a single time. Around 0.13% of the sample comes from the top ten. Sequenced: naive CD4+ T cells sorted from blood. In light of the paper, this sample's cell subset or site label describes: CD45RA+ positively selected. These receptors all stem from a man aged 18 to 30 in good health.

The chain recombines TRBV6-5 with TRBJ1-1; 7 bases match TRBD1. This CDR3 is 15 amino acids long. Trimming took 6 bases from V and 6 from J; bases not matched to a gene: 13. Germline CDR1 is MNHEY and CDR2 is SVGAGI. The CDR3 coding sequence is TGTGCCAGCAGAGAATTGGGACAGAACACCCCTGAAGCTTTCTTT. Translating gives CASRELGQNTPEAFF.

This clone was recorded once. This same CDR3 is encoded by further DNA sequences in the sample. The genes are TRBV18 and TRBJ1-5; the match to TRBD1 covers 7 bases. In germline, CDR1 is KGHSH, CDR2 LQKENI. CDR3 length equals 14 residues. J gave up 5 bases and V 3 bases, and 4 bases lay outside the gene matches. In nucleotides, the CDR3 is TGTGCCAGCTCACCGGCAGGGGGTCATCAGCCCCAGCATTTT. Its protein product is CASSPAGGHQPQHF.

The chain uses TRBV10-3 and TRBJ2-1; 10 nucleotides agree with TRBD2. This CDR3 contains 16 residues. CDR1 and CDR2 (germline): ENHRY, SYGVKD. J was trimmed by 0 bases and V by 6 bases; bases with no gene match: 5. The CDR3 DNA follows: TGTGCCATCAGCCTTAGCGGGGGGAGCTCCTACAATGAGCAGTTCTTC. Its protein product is CAISLSGGSSYNEQFF.

The CDR3 loop is CASSLAIGEVNTEAFF. The CDR3 coding sequence is TGCGCCAGCAGCTTGGCCATCGGGGAGGTGAACACTGAAGCTTTCTTT. The chain joins TRBV5-1 to TRBJ1-1, with unresolved D. V dropped 0 bases and J dropped 0 bases, with 12 bases sitting between them. Looked up from germline, CDR1 is SGHRS and CDR2 is YFSETQ. CDR3 length: 16 residues. Drawing the rest from reference TRBV5-1 and TRBJ1-1, the complete variable domain is KAGVTQTPRYLIKTRGQQVTLSCSPISGHRSVSWYQQTPGQGLQFLFEYFSETQRNKGNFPGRFSGRQFSNSRSEMNVSTLELGDSALYLCASSLAIGEVNTEAFFGQGTRLTVV.

The V gene is TRBV4-1, the J gene TRBJ2-3, with TRBD1 matching over 9 bases. From germline, CDR1 is MGHRA and CDR2 YSYEKL. This CDR3 has 16 residues. After removal of 2 bases from V and 3 bases from J, the junction contained 6 bases not matched to a gene. CDR3 residues: CASSQPTGGRTDTQYF. For the CDR3, the DNA is TGCGCCAGCAGCCAACCAACAGGGGGCCGTACAGATACGCAGTATTTT.

This sequence joins TRBV28 and TRBJ1-1; D is undetermined. V lost 2 bases, J lost 7 bases, and 8 bases lay in between. Germline assignment: CDR1 MDHEN and CDR2 SYDVKM. The CDR3 is 12 amino acids. CDR3 DNA: TGTGCCAGCAGTTTACGGCACCTTGAAGCTTTCTTT. It codes for CASSLRHLEAFF.

V is TRBV10-2 and J is TRBJ2-7; 8 nucleotides match TRBD1. Germline V gene lookup returns CDR1 WSHSY and CDR2 SAAADI. The CDR3 extends over 14 amino acids. J gave up 2 bases and V 3 bases, and 3 bases lay outside the gene matches. CDR3 region: CASSDTGGTYEQYF. CDR3 DNA sequence: TGCGCCAGCAGTGATACAGGGGGAACCTACGAGCAGTACTTC.

The chain joins TRBV10-3 to TRBJ2-1, with a possible D match to TRBD2 (5 bases). Trimming left V 0 bases short and J 7 bases short, with 10 bases between. Looked up from germline, CDR1 is ENHRY and CDR2 is SYGVKD. This CDR3 is built from 14 residues. The CDR3 DNA reads TGTGCCATCAGTGAGTCGAGGGCCCAGAATGAGCAGTTCTTC. It yields the protein CAISESRAQNEQFF.

The chain carries TRBV5-6 and TRBJ1-2; D ambiguous. Per the germline V gene, CDR1 is SGHDT and CDR2 is YYEEEE. The CDR3 extends over 12 amino acids. V was trimmed by 2 bases and J by 7 bases, leaving 9 bases between them. DNA of the CDR3: TGTGCCAGCAGCTTCCAGTTTCGTGGCTACACCTTC. As protein: CASSFQFRGYTF.

This sequence joins TRBV5-4 and TRBJ1-1, with D uncertain. Germline assignment: CDR1 SGHNT and CDR2 YYREEE (reference sequence). The CDR3 contains 13 residues. Trimming removed 0 bases at V and 8 bases at J, with 11 bases between. The DNA of the CDR3 is TGTGCCAGCAGCTTGGAAAGTGGGAGCGAAGCTTTCTTT. It codes for CASSLESGSEAFF. The complete variable domain, with remaining parts taken from reference TRBV5-4 and TRBJ1-1, reads ETGVTQSPTHLIKTRGQQVTLRCSSQSGHNTVSWYQQALGQGPQFIFQYYREEENGRGNFPPRFSGLQFPNYSSELNVNALELDDSALYLCASSLESGSEAFFGQGTRLTVV.

Notes on this clone: Within the sample, other DNA sequences also encode this same CDR3. V is TRBV27 and J is TRBJ1-1; no firm D call. The V end was cut by 6 bases, the J end by 2 bases, with 7 bases between. This CDR3 contains 12 residues. Germline values: CDR1 MNHEY, CDR2 SMNVEV (reference sequence). The CDR3 DNA follows: TGTGCCAGCAGGACCTTAAACACTGAAGCTTTCTTT. Translated: CASRTLNTEAFF.

A word on this clone: The sample carries other DNA sequences with the same CDR3. V is TRBV7-2 and J is TRBJ1-3; weak D call: TRBD1 (5 bases). The V gene's germline CDR1 is SGHTA and CDR2 FQGNSA. The CDR3 runs 14 residues. The V gene lost 0 bases and the J gene lost 4 bases, with 7 bases spanning the gap. The CDR3 region has the DNA TGTGCCAGCAGCTTAGCAGGGGCCGGAAACACCATATATTTT. This codes for CASSLAGAGNTIYF.

The V gene is TRBV5-1, the J gene TRBJ2-1, with 11 bases fitting TRBD2. The CDR3 is 14 residues long. Germline V gene lookup returns CDR1 SGHRS and CDR2 YFSETQ. J gave up 11 bases and V 1 base, and 5 bases lay outside the gene matches. The CDR3 reads CASSLRGLADQQFF. For the CDR3, the DNA is TGCGCCAGCAGCTTGAGGGGACTAGCGGACCAGCAGTTCTTC.

The count of this clone is one. The V call is TRBV27, the J call TRBJ1-4; D might be TRBD1 (5 bases). Per germline, CDR1 MNHEY and CDR2 SMNVEV (reference sequence). The V end was cut by 1 base, the J end by 7 bases, with 7 bases between. The CDR3 has 13 residues. The CDR3 DNA reads as TGTGCCAGCAGTTTATTGGGACGTGAAAAACTGTTTTTT. It yields the protein CASSLLGREKLFF.

The chain recombines TRBV2 with TRBJ1-2; no clear D. V was clipped by 5 bases and J by 1 base, with 8 bases between them. This CDR3 is 13 amino acids long. Per the germline V gene, CDR1 is SNHLY and CDR2 is FYNNEI. CDR3 nucleotides: TGTGCCAGCAGTCCTGAAGATAACTATGGCTACACCTTC. Translation: CASSPEDNYGYTF.

This chain links TRBV23-1 with TRBJ1-3; D is unclear. TRBV23-1 is an ORF, and what it does is uncertain. This CDR3 region has 14 residues. With 1 base removed from V and 3 bases from J, the gap between germline ends came to 7 bases. CDR3: CASSQWSFGNTIYF. The CDR3, as DNA: TGCGCCAGCAGTCAATGGAGTTTTGGAAACACCATATATTTT.

The count of this clone is one. The rearrangement uses TRBV5-4 and TRBJ1-1; D is undetermined. CDR3 length: 15 amino acids. The germline CDR1 and CDR2 sequences are SGHNT and YYREEE (reference sequence). Deletions cut 0 bases from V and 0 bases from J, with 9 bases between. CDR3 in amino acids: CASSLGTTVNTEAFF. The CDR3 DNA follows: TGTGCCAGCAGCTTGGGGACTACAGTGAACACTGAAGCTTTCTTT. The whole variable domain, remainder taken from reference TRBV5-4 and TRBJ1-1, is ETGVTQSPTHLIKTRGQQVTLRCSSQSGHNTVSWYQQALGQGPQFIFQYYREEENGRGNFPPRFSGLQFPNYSSELNVNALELDDSALYLCASSLGTTVNTEAFFGQGTRLTVV.